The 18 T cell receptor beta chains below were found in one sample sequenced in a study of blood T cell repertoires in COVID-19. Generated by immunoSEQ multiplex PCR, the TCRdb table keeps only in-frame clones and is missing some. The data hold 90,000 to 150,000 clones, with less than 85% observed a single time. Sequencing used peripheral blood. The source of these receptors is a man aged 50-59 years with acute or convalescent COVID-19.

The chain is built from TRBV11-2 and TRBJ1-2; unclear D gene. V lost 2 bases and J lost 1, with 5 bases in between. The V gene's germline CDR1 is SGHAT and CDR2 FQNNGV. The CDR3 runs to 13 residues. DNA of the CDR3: TGTGCCAGCAGCTTAAACAATAACTATGGCTACACCTTC. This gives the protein CASSLNNNYGYTF.

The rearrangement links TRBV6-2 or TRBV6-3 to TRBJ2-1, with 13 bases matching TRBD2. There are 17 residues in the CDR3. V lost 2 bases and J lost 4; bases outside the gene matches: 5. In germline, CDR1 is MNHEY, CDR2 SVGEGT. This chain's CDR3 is CASSYGGGLAGYNEQFF. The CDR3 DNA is TGTGCCAGCAGTTACGGCGGGGGACTAGCGGGGTACAATGAGCAGTTCTTC.

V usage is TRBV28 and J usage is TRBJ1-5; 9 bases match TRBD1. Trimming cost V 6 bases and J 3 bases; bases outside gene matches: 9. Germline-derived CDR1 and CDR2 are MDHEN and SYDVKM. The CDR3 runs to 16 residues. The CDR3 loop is CASSYRTGVNNQPQHF. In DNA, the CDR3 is TGTGCCAGCAGCTACCGGACAGGGGTGAACAATCAGCCCCAGCATTTT. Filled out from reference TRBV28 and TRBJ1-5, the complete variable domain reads DVKVTQSSRYLVKRTGEKVFLECVQDMDHENMFWYRQDPGLGLRLIYFSYDVKMKEKGDIPEGYSVSREKKERFSLILESASTNQTSMYLCASSYRTGVNNQPQHFGDGTRLSIL.

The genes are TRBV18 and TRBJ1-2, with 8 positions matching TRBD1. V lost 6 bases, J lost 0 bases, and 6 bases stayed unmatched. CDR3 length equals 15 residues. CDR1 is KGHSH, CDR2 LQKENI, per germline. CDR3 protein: CASSDGTGPNYGYTF. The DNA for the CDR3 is TGTGCCAGCTCCGACGGGACAGGACCTAACTATGGCTACACCTTC.

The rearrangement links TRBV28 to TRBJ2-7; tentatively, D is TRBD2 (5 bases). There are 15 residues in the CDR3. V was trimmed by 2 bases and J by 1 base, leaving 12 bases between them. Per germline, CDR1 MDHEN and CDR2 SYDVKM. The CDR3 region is CASSLGLAESYEQYF. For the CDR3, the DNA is TGTGCCAGCAGTTTAGGGCTAGCAGAATCCTACGAGCAGTACTTC.

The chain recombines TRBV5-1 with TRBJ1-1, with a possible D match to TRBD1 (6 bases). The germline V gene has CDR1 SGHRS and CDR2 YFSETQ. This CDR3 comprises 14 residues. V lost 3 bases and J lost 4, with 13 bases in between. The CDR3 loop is CASSSRQGITEAFF. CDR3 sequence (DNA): TGCGCCAGCAGCTCTCGGCAGGGGATCACTGAAGCTTTCTTT.

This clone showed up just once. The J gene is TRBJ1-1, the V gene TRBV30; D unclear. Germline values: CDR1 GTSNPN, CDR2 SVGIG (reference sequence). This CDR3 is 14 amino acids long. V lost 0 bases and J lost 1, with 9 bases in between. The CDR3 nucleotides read TGTGCCTGGAGTGTACTCCCAGGGAACACTGAAGCTTTCTTT. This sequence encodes CAWSVLPGNTEAFF.

The chain's CDR3 is CASSAAAGSNYGYTF. The CDR3 coding sequence is TGTGCCAGCAGCGCAGCCGCAGGATCAAACTATGGCTACACCTTC. V usage is TRBV7-2 and J usage is TRBJ1-2; no definite D call. CDR1 is SGHTA and CDR2 is FQGNSA in the germline V gene. The CDR3 sequence is 15 residues long. V lost 5 bases and J lost 2, with 15 bases in between.

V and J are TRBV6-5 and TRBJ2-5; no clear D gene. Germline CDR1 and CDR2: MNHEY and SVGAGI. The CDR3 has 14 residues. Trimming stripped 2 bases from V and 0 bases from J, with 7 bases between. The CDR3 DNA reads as TGTGCCAGCAGTTACGCGCGGAACCAAGAGACCCAGTACTTC. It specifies CASSYARNQETQYF.

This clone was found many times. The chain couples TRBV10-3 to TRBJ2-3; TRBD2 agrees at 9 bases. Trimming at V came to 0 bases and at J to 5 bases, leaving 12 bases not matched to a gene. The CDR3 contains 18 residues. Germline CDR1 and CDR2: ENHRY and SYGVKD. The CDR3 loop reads CAISESMSGGGAGDTQYF. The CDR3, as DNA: TGTGCCATCAGTGAGTCGATGTCTGGCGGGGGGGCCGGAGATACGCAGTATTTT.

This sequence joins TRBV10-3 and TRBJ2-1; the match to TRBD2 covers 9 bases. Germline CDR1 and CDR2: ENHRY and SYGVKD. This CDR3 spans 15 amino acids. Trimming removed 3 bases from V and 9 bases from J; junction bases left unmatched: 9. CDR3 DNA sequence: TGTGCCATCAGTGAAGGGGGACTAGCAAGGGGTGAGCAGTTCTTC. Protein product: CAISEGGLARGEQFF.

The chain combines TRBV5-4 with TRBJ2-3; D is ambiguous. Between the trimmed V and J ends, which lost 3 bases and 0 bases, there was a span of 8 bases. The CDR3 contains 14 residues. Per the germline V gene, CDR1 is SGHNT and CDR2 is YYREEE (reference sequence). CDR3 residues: CASSSQTSTDTQYF. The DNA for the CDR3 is TGTGCCAGCAGCTCCCAAACTAGCACAGATACGCAGTATTTT. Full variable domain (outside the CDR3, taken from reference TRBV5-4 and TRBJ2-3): ETGVTQSPTHLIKTRGQQVTLRCSSQSGHNTVSWYQQALGQGPQFIFQYYREEENGRGNFPPRFSGLQFPNYSSELNVNALELDDSALYLCASSSQTSTDTQYFGPGTRLTVL.

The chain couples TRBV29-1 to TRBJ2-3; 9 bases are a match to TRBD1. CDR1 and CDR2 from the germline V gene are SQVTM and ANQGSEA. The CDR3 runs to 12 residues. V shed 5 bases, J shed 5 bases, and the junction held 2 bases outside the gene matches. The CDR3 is CSVSGQGDTQYF. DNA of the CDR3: TGCAGCGTTTCGGGACAGGGAGATACGCAGTATTTT.

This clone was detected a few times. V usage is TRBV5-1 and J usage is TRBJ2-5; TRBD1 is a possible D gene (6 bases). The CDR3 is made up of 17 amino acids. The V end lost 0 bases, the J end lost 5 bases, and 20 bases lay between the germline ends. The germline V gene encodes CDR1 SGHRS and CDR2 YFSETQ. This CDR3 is CASSLEGRGVVWETQYF. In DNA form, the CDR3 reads TGCGCCAGCAGCTTGGAGGGCAGGGGTGTGGTGTGGGAGACCCAGTACTTC.

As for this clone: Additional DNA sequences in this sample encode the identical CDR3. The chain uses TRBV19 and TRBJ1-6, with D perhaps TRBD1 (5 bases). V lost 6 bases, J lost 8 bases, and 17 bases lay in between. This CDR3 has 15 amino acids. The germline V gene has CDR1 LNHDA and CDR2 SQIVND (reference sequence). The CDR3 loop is CASSLGTGDYSPLHF. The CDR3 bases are TGTGCCAGTAGCCTCGGGACGGGGGATTATTCACCCCTCCACTTT.

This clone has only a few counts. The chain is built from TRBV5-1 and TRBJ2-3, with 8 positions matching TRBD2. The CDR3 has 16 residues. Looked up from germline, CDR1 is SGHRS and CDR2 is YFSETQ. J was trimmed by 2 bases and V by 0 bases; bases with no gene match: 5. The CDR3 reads CASSLAVAGPTDTQYF. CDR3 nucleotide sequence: TGCGCCAGCAGCTTGGCAGTAGCGGGACCCACAGATACGCAGTATTTT.

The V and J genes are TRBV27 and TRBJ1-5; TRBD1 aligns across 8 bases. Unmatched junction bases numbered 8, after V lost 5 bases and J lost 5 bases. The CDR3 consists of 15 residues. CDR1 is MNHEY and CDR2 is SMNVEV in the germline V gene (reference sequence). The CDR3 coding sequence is TGTGCCAGCAGTATTTCAGGGGGCCCCCATCAGCCCCAGCATTTT. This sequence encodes CASSISGGPHQPQHF.

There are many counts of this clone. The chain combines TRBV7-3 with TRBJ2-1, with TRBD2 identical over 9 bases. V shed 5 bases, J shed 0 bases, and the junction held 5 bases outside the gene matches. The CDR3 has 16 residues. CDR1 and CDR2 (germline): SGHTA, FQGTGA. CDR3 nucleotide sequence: TGTGCCAGCAGCCCCAATAGCGGGAGCTCCTACAATGAGCAGTTCTTC. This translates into CASSPNSGSSYNEQFF.